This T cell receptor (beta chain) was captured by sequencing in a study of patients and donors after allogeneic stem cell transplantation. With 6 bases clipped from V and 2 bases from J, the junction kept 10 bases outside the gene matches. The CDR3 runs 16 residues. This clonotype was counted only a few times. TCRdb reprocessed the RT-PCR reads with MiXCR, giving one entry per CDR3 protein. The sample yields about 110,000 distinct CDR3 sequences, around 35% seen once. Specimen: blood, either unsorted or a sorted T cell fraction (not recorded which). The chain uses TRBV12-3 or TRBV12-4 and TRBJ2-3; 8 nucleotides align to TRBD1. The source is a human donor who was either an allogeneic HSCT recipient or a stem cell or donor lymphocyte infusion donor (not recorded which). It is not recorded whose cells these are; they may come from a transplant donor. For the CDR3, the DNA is TGTGCCAGCAGAATACTAAGGGACAGGCCCACAGATACGCAGTATTTT. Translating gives CASRILRDRPTDTQYF.